The 19 T cell receptor beta chains below all came from one sample that was sequenced in a study of T cells in Graves' hyperthyroidism and ophthalmopathy. Researchers amplified the TCR beta CDR3 regions from RNA transcripts. HTBI primers were the set used in a first-round RT-PCR of the TCR CDR3. TCRdb reprocessed the multiplex PCR reads via MiXCR and lists one record per CDR3 protein. This sample has fewer than 650,000 distinct CDR3 sequences, with roughly 14% found just once. The sample consisted of blood. Every receptor here comes from a woman aged 30 to 39 with Graves' hyperthyroidism that later progressed to Graves' ophthalmopathy.

V usage is TRBV5-8 and J usage is TRBJ1-6, with 7 bases lining up with TRBD1. The CDR3 runs 14 residues. The V segment lost 3 bases and the J segment 5 bases; nucleotides outside the gene matches: 2. The germline CDR1 and CDR2 sequences are SGHTS and YDEGEE. CDR3 sequence reads: CASSYGTDNSPLHF. CDR3 coding DNA: TGTGCCAGCAGCTACGGGACAGATAATTCACCCCTCCACTTT.

The chain couples TRBV4-2 to TRBJ2-7; 9 positions match TRBD1. V dropped 0 bases and J dropped 2; count of bases not matched to a gene: 2. The CDR3 loop spans 15 amino acids. CDR1 and CDR2 (germline): LGHNA, YNFKEQ. CDR3 sequence reads: CASSQEGQGTYEQYF. The CDR3 region has the DNA TGTGCCAGCAGCCAAGAGGGACAGGGTACCTACGAGCAGTACTTC.

This clonotype was picked up many times. V is TRBV5-1 and J is TRBJ2-2, with D unclear. The CDR3 runs 14 residues. V was pared by 3 bases and J by 0 bases, with 6 bases between. CDR1 and CDR2 (germline): SGHRS, YFSETQ. CDR3 amino acids: CASSSAANTGELFF. The DNA of the CDR3 is TGCGCCAGCAGCTCAGCAGCGAACACCGGGGAGCTGTTTTTT.

This clonotype was seen at least ten times. This rearrangement joins TRBV7-8 to TRBJ2-2, with a possible D match to TRBD1 (5 bases). From germline, CDR1 is SGHVS and CDR2 FQNEAQ. The CDR3 loop spans 17 amino acids. Trimming stripped 5 bases from V and 2 bases from J, with 18 bases between. The CDR3 is CASSPKRTIYNTGELFF. CDR3 DNA: TGTGCCAGCAGCCCTAAACGGACAATTTACAACACCGGGGAGCTGTTTTTT.

In this sample, this clonotype turned up many times. The gene calls are TRBV7-2 and TRBJ1-1, with D uncertain. Germline CDR1 SGHTA, CDR2 FQGNSA. V gave up 5 bases and J gave up 7 bases, with 14 bases separating them. This CDR3 comprises 13 residues. The CDR3 nucleotides read TGTGCCAGCAGCGATCGAGGCGTTTATGAAGCTTTCTTT. Translated, it gives CASSDRGVYEAFF. Supplemented by reference TRBV7-2 and TRBJ1-1, the full variable domain reads GAGVSQSPSNKVTEKGKDVELRCDPISGHTALYWYRQSLGQGLEFLIYFQGNSAPDKSGLPSDRFSAERTGGSVSTLTIQRTQQEDSAVYLCASSDRGVYEAFFGQGTRLTVV.

The chain couples TRBV7-9 to TRBJ1-2; the match to TRBD1 covers 8 bases. CDR1 and CDR2 from the germline V gene are SEHNR and FQNEAQ (reference sequence). The CDR3 runs 13 residues. With V trimmed by 4 bases and J by 7 bases, 5 bases remained unmatched. CDR3 DNA: TGTGCCAGCAGCTCGGCAGGGGGCGGTGGCTACACCTTC. This gives the protein CASSSAGGGGYTF. The complete variable domain, with remaining parts taken from reference TRBV7-9 and TRBJ1-2, reads DTGVSQNPRHKITKRGQNVTFRCDPISEHNRLYWYRQTLGQGPEFLTYFQNEAQLEKSRLLSDRFSAERPKGSFSTLEIQRTEQGDSAMYLCASSSAGGGGYTFGSGTRLTVV.

This clonotype was recorded at least ten times. This sequence joins TRBV7-2 and TRBJ1-1; D gene uncertain. Trimming left V 0 bases short and J 11 bases short, with 10 bases between. The CDR3 is 12 residues long. Germline V gene lookup returns CDR1 SGHTA and CDR2 FQGNSA. The CDR3 nucleotides read TGTGCCAGCAGCTTAGCCGGTTCTGTCGCTTTCTTT. Its translation: CASSLAGSVAFF.

Many counts were recorded for this clonotype. The chain uses TRBV7-3 and TRBJ2-1; D remains ambiguous. This CDR3 comprises 13 residues. Germline CDR1 SGHTA, CDR2 FQGTGA. Trimming took 2 bases from V and 5 from J, leaving 7 bases between them. CDR3 sequence: CASSLSANNEQFF. The CDR3 DNA reads as TGTGCCAGCAGCTTATCAGCTAACAATGAGCAGTTCTTC.

The chain couples TRBV18 to TRBJ1-1; no clear D gene. The V end was cut by 5 bases, the J end by 0 bases, with 7 bases between. The CDR3 is 13 amino acids. CDR1 is KGHSH, CDR2 LQKENI, per germline. DNA of the CDR3: TGTGCCAGCTCATCCATTTTGAACACTGAAGCTTTCTTT. This codes for CASSSILNTEAFF.

This clonotype was picked up many times. The chain uses TRBV7-9 and TRBJ2-7, with unresolved D. V was clipped by 2 bases and J by 5 bases, with 10 bases between them. Germline-derived CDR1 and CDR2 are SEHNR and FQNEAQ (reference sequence). This CDR3 is 13 amino acids long. CDR3 loop: CASSLKGPHEQYF. The CDR3 nucleotides are TGTGCCAGCAGCTTAAAAGGTCCCCACGAGCAGTACTTC.

On this clonotype: One base away lies a much larger clone, so this may be a sequencing read error. This CDR3 is CASSSLQVPTSGNSIYF. For the CDR3, the DNA is TGTGCCAGCAGCTCCTTACAGGTCCCTACATCTGGAAACAGCATATATTTT. The chain uses TRBV7-9 and TRBJ1-3; possibly TRBD1 for D (5 bases). This CDR3 has 17 amino acids. The germline V gene has CDR1 SEHNR and CDR2 FQNEAQ (reference sequence).

This clonotype was found many times. The chain joins TRBV12-3 or TRBV12-4 to TRBJ2-5, with 8 bases matching TRBD1. The CDR3 runs 15 residues. The junction had 6 bases not matched to a gene; V was cut back by 5 bases and J by 1 base. The CDR3 region has the DNA TGTGCCAGCAGTCTGGGGACAGGAGCCCAAGAGACCCAGTACTTC. Protein product: CASSLGTGAQETQYF.

The rearrangement joins TRBV19 to TRBJ2-1; 11 nucleotides align to TRBD2. Germline V gene sequence: CDR1 LNHDA, CDR2 SQIVND (reference sequence). The V and J ends lost 4 bases and 10 bases, in that order; junction bases with no gene match: 9. The CDR3 loop spans 15 amino acids. The DNA of the CDR3 is TGTGCCAGTAGTAAAGGAACTAGCGGGAGTGGGGAGCAGTTCTTC. This sequence encodes CASSKGTSGSGEQFF.

The sample holds many counts of this clonotype. This sequence joins TRBV6-2 or TRBV6-3 and TRBJ2-7; D is unclear. The CDR3 consists of 18 residues. CDR1 and CDR2 (germline): MNHEY, SVGEGT. Trimming stripped 4 bases from V and 0 bases from J, with 22 bases between. The CDR3 coding sequence is TGTGCCAGCAGTTTTCCCGCTGTCGGTACGGCAAACTCCTACGAGCAGTACTTC. This encodes CASSFPAVGTANSYEQYF.

Many counts were recorded for this clonotype. This rearrangement joins TRBV12-5 to TRBJ1-2; D is perhaps TRBD1 (6 bases). Trimming cost V 0 bases and J 5 bases, with 16 bases left between them. The germline gives CDR1 LGHNT, CDR2 FRNRAP. The CDR3 consists of 16 residues. The CDR3 DNA is TGTGCTAGTGGTTTGGTACCTGGACAGTTATTATATGGCTACACCTTC. Protein: CASGLVPGQLLYGYTF. Based on the CDR3 plus reference TRBV12-5 and TRBJ1-2, the full variable domain is DARVTQTPRHKVTEMGQEVTMRCQPILGHNTVFWYRQTMMQGLELLAYFRNRAPLDDSGMPKDRFSAEMPDATLATLKIQPSEPRDSAVYFCASGLVPGQLLYGYTFGSGTRLTVV.

The CDR3 DNA follows: TGTGCCAGTAGTACAGTCCCGTTCGGCTACACCTTC. It encodes CASSTVPFGYTF. The rearrangement joins TRBV19 to TRBJ1-2, with D hard to call. The germline gives CDR1 LNHDA, CDR2 SQIVND (reference sequence). With 4 bases removed from V and 8 bases from J, the gap between germline ends came to 11 bases. This CDR3 has 12 amino acids.

This clonotype was counted at least ten times. The V gene is TRBV5-1, the J gene TRBJ2-7, with D perhaps matching TRBD1 (6 bases). Trimming removed 1 base at V and 2 bases at J, with 13 bases between. Germline V gives CDR1 SGHRS, CDR2 YFSETQ. The CDR3 contains 15 residues. The CDR3 DNA follows: TGCGCCAGCAGCTTGCACAGGGATCCCACCTACGAGCAGTACTTC. It yields the protein CASSLHRDPTYEQYF.

This chain links TRBV7-9 with TRBJ2-7, with D tentatively TRBD2 (5 bases). The CDR3 extends over 16 amino acids. Trimming pared 5 bases from V and 2 bases from J, leaving 19 bases between. Per the germline V gene, CDR1 is SEHNR and CDR2 is FQNEAQ (reference sequence). CDR3 region: CASSTTSGSGPYEQYF. CDR3 DNA sequence: TGTGCCAGCAGCACGACCAGCGGATCCGGGCCCTACGAGCAGTACTTC.

This clonotype was observed a few times. V usage is TRBV20-1 and J usage is TRBJ1-5; no firm D call. The V gene's germline CDR1 is DFQATT and CDR2 SNEGSKA (reference sequence). This CDR3 contains 16 residues. Trimming cost V 1 base and J 5 bases, with 18 bases left between them. CDR3 amino acids: CSARGLVGTIYQPQHF. The CDR3 DNA sequence: TGCAGTGCTAGAGGTCTGGTAGGAACCATTTATCAGCCCCAGCATTTT.